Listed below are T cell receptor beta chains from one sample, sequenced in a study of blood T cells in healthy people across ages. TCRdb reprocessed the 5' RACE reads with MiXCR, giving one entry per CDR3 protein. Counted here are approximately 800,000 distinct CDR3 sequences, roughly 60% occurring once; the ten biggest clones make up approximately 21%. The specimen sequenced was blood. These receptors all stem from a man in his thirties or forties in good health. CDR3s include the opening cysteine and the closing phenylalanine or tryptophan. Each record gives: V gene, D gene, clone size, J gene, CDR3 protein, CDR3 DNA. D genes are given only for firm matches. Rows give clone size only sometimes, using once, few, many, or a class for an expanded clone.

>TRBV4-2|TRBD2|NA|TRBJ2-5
CASSQGIPTSGGQTQYF
TGTGCCAGCAGCCAGGGGATCCCGACTAGCGGGGGCCAGACCCAGTACTTC
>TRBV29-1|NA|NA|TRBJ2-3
CSVEYWGRFTDTQYF
TGCAGCGTTGAGTACTGGGGGAGGTTCACAGATACGCAGTATTTT
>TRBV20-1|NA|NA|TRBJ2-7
CSARVPDHYEQYF
TGCAGTGCTAGGGTCCCGGACCACTACGAGCAGTACTTC
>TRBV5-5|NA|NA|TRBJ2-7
CASSLVEPLYEQYF
TGTGCCAGCAGCTTGGTTGAACCTTTATACGAGCAGTACTTC
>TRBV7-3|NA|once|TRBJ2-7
CASSLSLAPEHEQYF
TGTGCCAGCAGCTTAAGTCTAGCTCCCGAACACGAGCAGTACTTC
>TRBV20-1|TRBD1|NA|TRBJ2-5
CSARAQGVGQYF
TGCAGTGCTAGGGCCCAGGGGGTGGGCCAGTACTTC
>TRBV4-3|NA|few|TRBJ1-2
CASSQDYSSYGYTF
TGCGCCAGCAGCCAAGATTACTCCTCCTATGGCTACACCTTC
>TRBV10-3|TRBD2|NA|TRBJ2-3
CAISDRRERIDTQYF
TGTGCCATCAGTGATAGGCGGGAGCGGATAGATACGCAGTATTTT
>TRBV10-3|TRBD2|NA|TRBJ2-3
CAISELKLAGAVYF
TGTGCCATCAGTGAGTTGAAACTAGCGGGGGCGGTGTATTTT
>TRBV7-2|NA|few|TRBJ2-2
CASRPPNTGELFF
TGTGCCAGCCGCCCTCCGAACACCGGGGAGCTGTTTTTT
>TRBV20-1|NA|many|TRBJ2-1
CSAHGSRSSPDEQFF
TGCAGTGCTCACGGTTCCCGTTCAAGTCCCGATGAGCAGTTCTTC
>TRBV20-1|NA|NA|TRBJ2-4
CSARDQGRAKNIQYF
TGCAGTGCTAGAGATCAGGGGAGGGCCAAAAACATTCAGTACTTC
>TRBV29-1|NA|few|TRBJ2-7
CSVKEVYEQYF
TGCAGCGTCAAGGAGGTCTACGAGCAGTACTTC
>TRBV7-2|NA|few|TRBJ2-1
CARGISYNEQFF
TGTGCCAGGGGGATCTCCTACAATGAGCAGTTCTTC
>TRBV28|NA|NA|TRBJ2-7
CASSVTGWVEQYF
TGTGCCAGCAGTGTCACAGGTTGGGTCGAGCAGTACTTC
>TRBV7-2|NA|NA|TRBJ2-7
CASSFQGGSGEQYF
TGTGCCAGCAGCTTCCAAGGTGGCTCGGGCGAGCAGTACTTC
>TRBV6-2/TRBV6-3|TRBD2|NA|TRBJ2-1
CASRIAGGHTGDEQFF
TGTGCCAGCAGAATAGCGGGGGGCCACACCGGCGATGAGCAGTTCTTC
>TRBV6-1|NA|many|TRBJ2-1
CASSEAPIEGLTFF
TGTGCCAGCAGTGAAGCGCCTATAGAAGGTTTGACGTTCTTC
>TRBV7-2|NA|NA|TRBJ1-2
CASSVQQGGDYTF
TGTGCCAGCAGCGTACAGCAGGGAGGGGACTACACCTTC
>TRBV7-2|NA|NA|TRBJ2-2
CASSLKSGVGKTGELFF
TGTGCCAGCAGCTTAAAGTCAGGGGTGGGGAAAACCGGGGAGCTGTTTTTT
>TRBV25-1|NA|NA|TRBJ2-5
CASKASGRETQYF
TGTGCCAGTAAGGCCTCCGGGAGAGAGACCCAGTACTTC
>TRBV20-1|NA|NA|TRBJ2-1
CSARDTFSYNEQFF
TGCAGTGCGCGGGACACCTTCTCCTACAATGAGCAGTTCTTC
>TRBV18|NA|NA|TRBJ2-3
CASSPDASPDTQYF
TGTGCTAGCTCACCCGACGCCTCACCAGATACGCAGTATTTT
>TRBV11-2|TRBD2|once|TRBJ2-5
CASSLFYREEETQYF
TGTGCCAGCAGCTTATTCTACCGGGAGGAAGAGACCCAGTACTTC
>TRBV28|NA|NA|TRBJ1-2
CAGIPHPIGAGYTF
TGTGCCGGCATTCCACACCCGATCGGCGCTGGCTACACCTTC
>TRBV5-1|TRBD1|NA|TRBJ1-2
CASSFTGGADGYTF
TGCGCCAGCAGCTTCACAGGGGGCGCGGATGGCTACACCTTC
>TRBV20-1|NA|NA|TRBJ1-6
CSARIPGSNSPLHF
TGCAGTGCTAGAATACCAGGGAGTAATTCACCCCTCCACTTT
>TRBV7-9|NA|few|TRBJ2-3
CASSPQRNTQYF
TGTGCCAGCAGTCCGCAGAGAAATACGCAGTATTTT
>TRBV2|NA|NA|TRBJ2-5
CASTGAYERYF
TGTGCCAGCACAGGGGCCTACGAGCGGTACTTC
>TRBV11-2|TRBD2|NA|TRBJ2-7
CASSLTTSGKFYEQYF
TGTGCCAGCAGCTTGACGACGAGCGGGAAGTTCTACGAGCAGTACTTC
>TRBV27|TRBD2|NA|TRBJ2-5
CASSMTSGRVRTQYF
TGTGCCAGCAGTATGACTAGCGGGAGAGTGAGGACCCAGTACTTC
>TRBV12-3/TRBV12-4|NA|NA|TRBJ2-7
CASSFGGTPPYEQYF
TGTGCCAGCAGTTTTGGTGGGACACCTCCCTACGAGCAGTACTTC
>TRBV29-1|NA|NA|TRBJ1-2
CSVEDWEKNYGYTF
TGCAGCGTTGAAGATTGGGAAAAGAACTATGGCTACACCTTC
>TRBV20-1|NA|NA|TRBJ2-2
CSARRQLGTGELFF
TGCAGTGCTAGACGACAGTTAGGCACCGGGGAGCTGTTTTTT
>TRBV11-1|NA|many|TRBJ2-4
CASRGGYF
TGTGCCAGCAGAGGAGGGTACTTC
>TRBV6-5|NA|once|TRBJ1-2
CASSYPSGYGYTF
TGTGCCAGCAGTTACCCGAGCGGCTATGGCTACACCTTC
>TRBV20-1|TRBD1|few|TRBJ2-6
CSAAKDRAKTGANVLTF
TGCAGTGCTGCCAAAGACAGGGCCAAGACTGGGGCCAACGTCCTGACTTTC
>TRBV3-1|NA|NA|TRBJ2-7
CASSQAERGYEQYF
TGTGCCAGCAGCCAGGCCGAAAGGGGCTACGAGCAGTACTTC
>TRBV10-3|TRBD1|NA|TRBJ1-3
CAISYLGQGTASSGNTIYF
TGTGCCATCAGTTACCTCGGACAGGGGACCGCTAGCTCTGGAAACACCATATATTTT
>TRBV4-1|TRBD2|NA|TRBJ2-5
CASSLGLAGGTFVTQYF
TGCGCCAGCAGCCTCGGACTAGCGGGAGGAACGTTTGTGACCCAGTACTTC
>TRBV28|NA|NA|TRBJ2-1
CASNVRRAEQFF
TGTGCCAGCAACGTCAGGCGCGCTGAGCAGTTCTTC
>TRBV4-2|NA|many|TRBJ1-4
CASSQESGAAEKLFF
TGTGCCAGCAGCCAAGAATCCGGAGCAGCCGAAAAACTGTTTTTT
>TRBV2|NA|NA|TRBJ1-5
CASGTSNQPQHF
TGTGCCAGCGGGACTAGCAATCAGCCCCAGCATTTT
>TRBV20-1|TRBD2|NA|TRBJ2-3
CSAYQGLASDTQYF
TGCAGTGCTTACCAAGGACTAGCATCGGATACGCAGTATTTT
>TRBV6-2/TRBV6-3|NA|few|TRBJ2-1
CASSYLGNEQFF
TGTGCCAGCAGTTACCTAGGCAATGAGCAGTTCTTC
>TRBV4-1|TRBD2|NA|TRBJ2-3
CASSQVTGLAGYEDTQYF
TGCGCCAGCAGCCAAGTAACGGGACTAGCGGGATATGAAGATACGCAGTATTTT
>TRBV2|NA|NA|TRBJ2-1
CAAGGDNNEQFF
TGTGCCGCGGGCGGGGATAACAATGAGCAGTTCTTC
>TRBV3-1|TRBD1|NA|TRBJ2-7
CASSSTGQDYEQYF
TGTGCCAGCAGCTCGACAGGACAGGACTACGAGCAGTACTTC
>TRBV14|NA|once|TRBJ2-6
CASSRRYSGANVLTF
TGTGCCAGCAGCCGGAGATACTCTGGGGCCAACGTCCTGACTTTC
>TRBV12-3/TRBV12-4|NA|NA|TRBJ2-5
CASSFTSPRETQYF
TGTGCCAGCAGTTTTACTAGCCCACGGGAGACCCAGTACTTC
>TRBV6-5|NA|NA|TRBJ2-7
CASSYSAHYEQYF
TGTGCCAGCAGTTACTCGGCCCACTACGAGCAGTACTTC
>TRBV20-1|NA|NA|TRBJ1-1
CSASALGGTEAFF
TGCAGTGCTAGCGCTTTGGGAGGCACTGAAGCTTTCTTT
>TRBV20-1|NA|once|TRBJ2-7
CRLNLGGDEQYF
TGCAGGCTTAACTTGGGGGGCGACGAGCAGTACTTC
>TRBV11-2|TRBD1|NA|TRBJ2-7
CASSVTGAVYEQYF
TGTGCCAGCAGCGTAACAGGGGCGGTCTACGAGCAGTACTTC
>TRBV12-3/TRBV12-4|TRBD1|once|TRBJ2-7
CASRGTGATSREQYF
TGTGCCAGCAGGGGGACAGGGGCGACCTCTCGCGAGCAGTACTTC